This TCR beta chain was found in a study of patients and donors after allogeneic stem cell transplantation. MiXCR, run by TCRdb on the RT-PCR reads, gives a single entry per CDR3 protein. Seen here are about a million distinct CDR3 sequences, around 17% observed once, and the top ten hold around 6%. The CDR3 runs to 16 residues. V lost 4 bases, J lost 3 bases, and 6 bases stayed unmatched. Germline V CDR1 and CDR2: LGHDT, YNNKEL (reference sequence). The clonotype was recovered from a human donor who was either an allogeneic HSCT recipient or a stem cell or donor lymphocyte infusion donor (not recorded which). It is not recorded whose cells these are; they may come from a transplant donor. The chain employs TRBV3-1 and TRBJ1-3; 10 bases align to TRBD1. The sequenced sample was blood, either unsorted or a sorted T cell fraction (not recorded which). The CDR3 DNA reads TGTGCCAGCAGCCGGAGAGGGACAGGGGATGGAAACACCATATATTTT. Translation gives CASSRRGTGDGNTIYF.